This T cell receptor (beta chain) emerged from a study of regulatory T cells in long-lasting Graves disease. Stated time point: newly diagnosed GD, antithyroid drugs for less than 3 months. Scientists built the TCR library using RNA that was extracted from PBMCs. The length of the CDR3 is 13 residues. Germline lookup yields CDR1 SGHRS and CDR2 YFSETQ. Libraries of TCR beta came from iRepertoire HTBI primers plus Arm-PCR of CDR3 regions. TCRdb independently ran MiXCR on the multiplex PCR reads; one entry per CDR3 protein. This sample has 400,000 to 500,000 distinct CDR3 sequences, with 15% found just once. The same specimen was also included in a second study, on T cells in Graves' hyperthyroidism and ophthalmopathy. From that paper: First-round RT-PCR targeting the TCR CDR3 was performed with the HTBI primer set.

This chain connects TRBV5-1 to TRBJ2-1; 9 nucleotides agree with TRBD1. The J call may be faulty, since TRBJ2-5 better matches the DNA end. The TCR sequence derives from a woman in her 40s with Graves disease. The sample in question was peripheral blood mononuclear cells (PBMCs), obtained at new diagnosis, from a patient treated with antithyroid drugs. CDR3 nucleotide sequence: TGCGCCAGCAGCAGGACAGGGGACGAGACCCAGTACTTC. Protein sequence: CASSRTGDETQYF.